This T cell receptor (beta chain) is drawn from a study of blood T cell repertoires in COVID-19. At the level of the study: The United States, Italy and Spain supplied acute and convalescent COVID-19 samples. From T cells, B-cell-depleted T cells, or PBMCs came the material, which was cDNA or gDNA.

Grouping used clinical history reported by participants in a survey and questionnaire. Original data processing: The assay estimated nucleated cells by amplifying reference gene primers. Profiling relied on immunoSEQ multiplex PCR, and the TCRdb table lists in-frame clones only, not all of them. V, J and clone size are taken as reported in that table, and D and trimming were inferred from the DNA itself. This sample yields some 180,000 clones, of which around 82% are seen a single time; about 5% belongs to the top ten. Losses at the gene ends were 9 bases for V and 4 bases for J; bases not matched to a gene: 8. There are 14 residues in the CDR3. Germline V CDR1 and CDR2: SEHNR, FQNEAQ (reference sequence).

Sequencing used PBMCs or T cells enriched from blood (not recorded which). The TCR was taken from a woman aged 55-69 years with acute COVID-19. The genes are TRBV7-9 and TRBJ1-1; 10 positions match TRBD1. CDR3 bases: TGTGCCAGTGAACCGGGACAGGGGTTCACTGAAGCTTTCTTT. It codes for CASEPGQGFTEAFF.